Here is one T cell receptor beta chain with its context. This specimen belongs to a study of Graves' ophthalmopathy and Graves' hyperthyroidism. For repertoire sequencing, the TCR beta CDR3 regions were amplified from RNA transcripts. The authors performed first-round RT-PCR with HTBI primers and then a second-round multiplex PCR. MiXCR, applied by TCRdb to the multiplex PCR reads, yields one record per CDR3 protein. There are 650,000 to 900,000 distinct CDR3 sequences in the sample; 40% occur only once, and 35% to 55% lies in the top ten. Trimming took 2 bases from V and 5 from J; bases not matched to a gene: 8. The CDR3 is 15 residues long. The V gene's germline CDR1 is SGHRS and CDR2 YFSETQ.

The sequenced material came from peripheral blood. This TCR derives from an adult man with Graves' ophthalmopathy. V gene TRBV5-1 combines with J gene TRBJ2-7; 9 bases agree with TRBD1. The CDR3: CASSLAPGQGNEQYF. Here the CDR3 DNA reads TGCGCCAGCAGCTTAGCCCCGGGACAGGGTAACGAGCAGTACTTC.